This section outlines one T cell receptor (beta chain) sequence together with its context. Its matching antigen is unknown. This specimen belongs to a study of cytomegalovirus exposure and HLA in healthy donors. Whole-study findings and limits: V segments that were indistinguishable, TRBV6-2 and TRBV6-3 among them, were omitted from analysis.

PCR amplification relied on 60 Vbeta primers (plus 13 Jbeta primers). Generated by immunoSEQ multiplex PCR, the TCRdb table keeps only in-frame clones and is missing some. The sample yields 100,000 or so clones, 75% to 85% seen once. Germline V gives CDR1 GTSNPN, CDR2 SVGIG (reference sequence). The CDR3 is made up of 18 amino acids. V was pared by 2 bases and J by 3 bases, with 10 bases of the junction left unmatched. The source material was PBMCs. This clonotype originated in a man younger than 35 in good health and CMV-seronegative. The gene calls are TRBV30 and TRBJ2-2; 12 bases are a match to TRBD2. CDR3 sequence (DNA): TGTGCCTGGAGTAGACTAGCGGGAGCCTTGTGGGACACCGGGGAGCTGTTTTTT. Amino acids: CAWSRLAGALWDTGELFF.